The 18 T cell receptor beta chains presented below share a single source sample, sequenced in a study of T cell changes during pregnancy in multiple sclerosis. Generated by immunoSEQ multiplex PCR, the TCRdb table keeps only in-frame clones and is missing some. The sample has under 95,000 clones, around 94% seen once. Here the sequenced sample was peripheral blood, taken in the second trimester of pregnancy. These receptors were taken from a female donor in good health, enrolled as a control in a pregnancy study.

The rearrangement uses TRBV2 and TRBJ2-1, with 11 bases identical to TRBD2. Per the germline V gene, CDR1 is SNHLY and CDR2 is FYNNEI. The V gene end was trimmed by 6 bases and the J gene end by 3 bases; junction bases not matched to a gene: 13. The CDR3 has 18 residues. The CDR3 region is CASRGDPTSGVHYNEQFF. The CDR3 DNA sequence: TGTGCCAGCAGGGGGGATCCGACTAGCGGGGTTCACTACAATGAGCAGTTCTTC.

V usage is TRBV5-1 and J usage is TRBJ2-2; 11 positions match TRBD2. Trimming took 5 bases from V and 6 from J; bases not matched to a gene: 9. The CDR3 runs 16 residues. Germline V gene sequence: CDR1 SGHRS, CDR2 YFSETQ. CDR3 amino acids: CASRGQLAGVPGELFF. The DNA of the CDR3 is TGCGCCAGCAGGGGACAACTAGCGGGAGTGCCCGGGGAGCTGTTTTTT.

V gene TRBV7-2 combines with J gene TRBJ1-1; D is unclear. V lost 3 bases and J 6 bases, leaving 14 bases between the germline ends. The CDR3 totals 14 residues. CDR1 and CDR2 from the germline V gene are SGHTA and FQGNSA. The CDR3 region has the DNA TGTGCCAGCAGCTTTGAAACTTCCTCCGCTGAAGCTTTCTTT. Amino acid sequence: CASSFETSSAEAFF.

The V call is TRBV28, the J call TRBJ2-5, with TRBD2 matching over 8 bases. In germline, CDR1 is MDHEN, CDR2 SYDVKM. The CDR3 contains 17 residues. Losses at the gene ends were 2 bases for V and 5 bases for J; bases not matched to a gene: 13. CDR3 loop: CASSLPTSDGMWETQYF. CDR3 nucleotide sequence: TGTGCCAGCAGTTTACCGACTAGCGATGGTATGTGGGAGACCCAGTACTTC. The full variable domain, with the rest looked up from reference TRBV28 and TRBJ2-5, is DVKVTQSSRYLVKRTGEKVFLECVQDMDHENMFWYRQDPGLGLRLIYFSYDVKMKEKGDIPEGYSVSREKKERFSLILESASTNQTSMYLCASSLPTSDGMWETQYFGPGTRLLVL.

The chain links TRBV30 to TRBJ2-7; 12 positions agree with TRBD2. The junction had 6 bases not matched to a gene; V was cut back by 3 bases and J by 3 bases. Germline CDR1 is GTSNPN and CDR2 is SVGIG (reference sequence). CDR3 length: 15 residues. The CDR3 DNA reads as TGTGCCTGGAGGGGACTAGCGGGCGCCAGCTACGAGCAGTACTTC. Translation gives CAWRGLAGASYEQYF.

The gene calls are TRBV27 and TRBJ2-1; D might be TRBD2 (6 bases). Germline V gene data show CDR1 as MNHEY and CDR2 as SMNVEV (reference sequence). The CDR3 runs 14 residues. Deletions cut 4 bases from V and 4 bases from J, with 11 bases between. CDR3 loop: CASSSGGVYNEQFF. The CDR3 region has the DNA TGTGCCAGCAGTTCCGGCGGGGTATACAATGAGCAGTTCTTC.

The V call is TRBV5-1, the J call TRBJ1-2; D may be TRBD1 (6 bases). The CDR3 runs 13 residues. V was clipped by 0 bases and J by 6 bases, with 9 bases between them. Germline V gene lookup returns CDR1 SGHRS and CDR2 YFSETQ. CDR3 protein: CASSLEGTNGYTF. For the CDR3, the DNA is TGCGCCAGCAGCTTGGAGGGGACAAATGGCTACACCTTC.

The chain combines TRBV7-8 with TRBJ2-3, with D unclear. The CDR3 is 15 amino acids. The V and J ends lost 0 bases and 3 bases respectively, with 10 bases between them. Germline CDR1 and CDR2: SGHVS and FQNEAQ. In DNA form, the CDR3 reads TGTGCCAGCAGCTTAGCCCAGGTTTCGACAGATACGCAGTATTTT. The encoded protein is CASSLAQVSTDTQYF.

The chain combines TRBV5-6 with TRBJ2-7; D may be TRBD2 (6 bases). CDR1 and CDR2 (germline): SGHDT, YYEEEE. This CDR3 has 13 amino acids. Trimming took off 4 bases at V and 2 bases at J, with 10 bases between the two ends. The CDR3 region is CASSPGTPYEQYF. As DNA, the CDR3 is TGTGCCAGCAGCCCCGGGACTCCCTACGAGCAGTACTTC.

The J gene is TRBJ2-7, the V gene TRBV11-2, with 9 bases aligning to TRBD1. Germline V CDR1 and CDR2: SGHAT, FQNNGV. J gave up 0 bases and V 5 bases, and 5 bases lay outside the gene matches. There are 15 residues in the CDR3. The CDR3 loop reads CASSQGTGSSYEQYF. In nucleotides, the CDR3 is TGTGCCAGCAGCCAGGGGACAGGGAGCTCCTACGAGCAGTACTTC. Looking up the rest from reference TRBV11-2 and TRBJ2-7 gives the full variable domain: EAGVAQSPRYKIIEKRQSVAFWCNPISGHATLYWYQQILGQGPKLLIQFQNNGVVDDSQLPKDRFSAERLKGVDSTLKIQPAKLEDSAVYLCASSQGTGSSYEQYFGPGTRLTVT.

This chain connects TRBV5-1 to TRBJ2-7, with TRBD1 identical over 11 bases. The germline CDR1 and CDR2 sequences are SGHRS and YFSETQ. V was clipped by 3 bases and J by 4 bases; unmatched bases: 18. CDR3 length: 19 residues. CDR3 amino acids: CASSWGQGGSLAPRYEQYF. CDR3 bases: TGCGCCAGCAGCTGGGGACAGGGGGGTTCCCTAGCACCAAGATACGAGCAGTACTTC.

This clone was observed a single time. The rearrangement uses TRBV5-1 and TRBJ2-3; no clear D. Germline CDR1 SGHRS, CDR2 YFSETQ. There are 14 residues in the CDR3. The V end lost 0 bases, the J end lost 6 bases, and 11 bases lay between the germline ends. DNA of the CDR3: TGCGCCAGCAGCTTGGACAGCTCGGTGGATACGCAGTATTTT. Translating gives CASSLDSSVDTQYF.

This clone came up once. The J gene is TRBJ1-2, the V gene TRBV4-1; D is ambiguous. This CDR3 region has 14 residues. Germline CDR1 is MGHRA and CDR2 is YSYEKL. The germline V and J ends were trimmed by 1 base and 8 bases, with 14 bases remaining between them. The CDR3 loop reads CASSQVLERGGYTF. Written as DNA, the CDR3 is TGCGCCAGCAGCCAAGTTCTGGAGCGCGGGGGCTACACCTTC.

This clone was seen more than once but under ten times. V gene TRBV27 combines with J gene TRBJ1-6; possibly TRBD1 for D (5 bases). CDR1 MNHEY and CDR2 SMNVEV come from the germline V gene (reference sequence). This CDR3 has 17 amino acids. Between the trimmed V and J ends, which lost 6 bases and 6 bases, there was a span of 21 bases. CDR3 sequence: CASRGLVLGLVNSPLHF. CDR3 in DNA: TGTGCCAGCAGGGGGCTGGTGCTGGGACTGGTTAATTCACCCCTCCACTTT.

V and J are TRBV5-1 and TRBJ2-2; TRBD2 matches at 7 bases. The CDR3 is 15 amino acids. After removal of 1 base from V and 5 bases from J, the junction contained 5 bases not matched to a gene. Germline V gene lookup returns CDR1 SGHRS and CDR2 YFSETQ. The CDR3 bases are TGCGCCAGCAGCTTGCCTAGCGGAACTACCGGGGAGCTGTTTTTT. It codes for CASSLPSGTTGELFF. Combining the CDR3 with reference TRBV5-1 and TRBJ2-2 gives the whole variable domain KAGVTQTPRYLIKTRGQQVTLSCSPISGHRSVSWYQQTPGQGLQFLFEYFSETQRNKGNFPGRFSGRQFSNSRSEMNVSTLELGDSALYLCASSLPSGTTGELFFGEGSRLTVL.

The chain uses TRBV30 and TRBJ1-1; 8 bases are shared with TRBD1. Germline CDR1 is GTSNPN and CDR2 is SVGIG (reference sequence). V was clipped by 5 bases and J by 1 base; unmatched bases: 9. The CDR3 runs to 15 residues. The CDR3: CAWPRTGWGNTEAFF. The CDR3 DNA reads TGTGCCTGGCCCAGGACAGGGTGGGGGAACACTGAAGCTTTCTTT.

V gene TRBV6-1 combines with J gene TRBJ2-1, with D hard to call. Trimming took off 7 bases at V and 7 bases at J, with 5 bases between the two ends. CDR3 length equals 10 residues. Germline V gene sequence: CDR1 MNHNS, CDR2 SASEGT. CDR3 loop: CASNSNEQFF. CDR3 coding DNA: TGTGCCAGCAATAGTAATGAGCAGTTCTTC.

The rearrangement links TRBV11-2 to TRBJ1-2; D is ambiguous. CDR1 SGHAT and CDR2 FQNNGV come from the germline V gene. CDR3 length: 14 residues. Trimming shortened V by 1 base and J by 1 base, and 7 bases separated the two germline ends. In DNA, the CDR3 is TGTGCCAGCAGCTTAGTGGGGAGTAACTATGGCTACACCTTC. Protein sequence: CASSLVGSNYGYTF.